The 6 T cell receptor beta chains listed next were all sequenced from one sample in a study of OX40 agonist ivuxolimab in advanced cancers. Here immunoSEQ multiplex PCR was the method, and the copy in TCRdb shows in-frame clones only, minus some. The sample lists just under 65,000 clones, 75% to 90% occurring once. This sample comprised CD4+ or CD8+ T cells sorted from blood, obtained in a trial of the OX40 agonist ivuxolimab. The source of these receptors is an adult with an advanced solid tumor such as melanoma, head and neck, liver or kidney cancer.

The chain has TRBV27 and TRBJ2-3; unclear D gene. Germline V lookup: CDR1 MNHEY, CDR2 SMNVEV (reference sequence). The CDR3 sequence is 14 residues long. Between the trimmed V and J ends, which lost 0 bases and 6 bases, there was a span of 10 bases. CDR3 nucleotide sequence: TGTGCCAGCAGTTTATCACCAGACGGCGATACGCAGTATTTT. This translates into CASSLSPDGDTQYF.

This clone appeared once. The chain has TRBV28 and TRBJ1-3; D is unresolved. CDR3 size: 14 residues. Looked up from germline, CDR1 is MDHEN and CDR2 is SYDVKM. V was cut by 3 bases and J by 2 bases, with 8 bases left in between. The CDR3 bases are TGTGCCAGCAGTTTTTCGAGAACTGGAAACACCATATATTTT. Residues: CASSFSRTGNTIYF.

The chain is built from TRBV6-5 and TRBJ2-2; the D gene is possibly TRBD1 (7 bases). From germline, CDR1 is MNHEY and CDR2 SVGAGI. The length of the CDR3 is 14 residues. V lost 5 bases and J lost 3, with 10 bases in between. The CDR3 sequence is CASSRRGDTGELFF. As DNA, the CDR3 is TGTGCCAGCAGTCGCAGGGGGGACACCGGGGAGCTGTTTTTT.

The CDR3 protein is CASSFGLADNEQFF. In DNA, the CDR3 is TGTGCCAGCAGCTTCGGACTAGCGGACAATGAGCAGTTCTTC. The genes are TRBV7-8 and TRBJ2-1, with 10 bases identical to TRBD2. The germline gives CDR1 SGHVS, CDR2 FQNEAQ. The CDR3 is made up of 14 amino acids. The ends lost 3 bases at V and 5 bases at J; junction bases unmatched: 1.

The gene calls are TRBV19 and TRBJ1-1; a possible D gene is TRBD1 (5 bases). Germline V CDR1 and CDR2: LNHDA, SQIVND (reference sequence). This CDR3 is built from 14 residues. V was cut by 6 bases and J by 1 base, with 12 bases left in between. In DNA, the CDR3 is TGTGCCAGTAGAAAACTACAGGAGAACACTGAAGCTTTCTTT. Amino acids: CASRKLQENTEAFF.

The J gene is TRBJ1-2, the V gene TRBV6-6; TRBD1 agrees at 10 bases. V was pared by 0 bases and J by 7 bases, with 8 bases of the junction left unmatched. CDR1 and CDR2 from the germline V gene are MNHNY and SVGAGI (reference sequence). The CDR3 has 16 amino acids. This CDR3 is CASSYSRQGASFGYTF. The CDR3 nucleotides are TGTGCCAGCAGTTACTCTCGACAGGGGGCATCGTTTGGCTACACCTTC.